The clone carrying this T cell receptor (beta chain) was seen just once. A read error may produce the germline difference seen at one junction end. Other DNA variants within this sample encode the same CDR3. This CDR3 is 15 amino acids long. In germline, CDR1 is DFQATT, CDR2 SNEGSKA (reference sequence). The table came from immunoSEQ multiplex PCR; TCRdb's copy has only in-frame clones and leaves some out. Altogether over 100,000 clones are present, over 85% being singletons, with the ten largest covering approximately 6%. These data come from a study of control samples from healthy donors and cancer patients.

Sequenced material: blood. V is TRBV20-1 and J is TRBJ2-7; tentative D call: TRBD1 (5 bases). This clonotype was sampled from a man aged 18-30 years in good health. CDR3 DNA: TGTAGTGCTAGTGTTAGGGGAAGGGCAACCTACGAGCAGTACTTC. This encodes CSASVRGRATYEQYF.